The rows below give T cell receptor beta chains drawn from one sample of a study of T cell clonotyping in hematopoietic cell transplantation. Profiling relied on immunoSEQ multiplex PCR, and the TCRdb table lists in-frame clones only, not all of them. The table has some 40,000 clones, around 85% seen once. The input for sequencing was peripheral blood mononuclear cells, taken before stem cell transplant. The source is a man aged 55 to 69 with acute myeloid leukemia. Some clones in this sample may be carry-over from other donors' samples. Each CDR3 is given with its conserved first and last residue. A D gene is named only where the DNA matches it firmly. Size tells how often a clone was seen (once, few, many) or the class of an expanded clone, and some rows leave it out.

.,TRBV10-3,TRBJ2-5,.,CAIRERLGETQYF,TGTGCCATCAGGGAGAGACTAGGGGAGACCCAGTACTTC
.,TRBV6-5,TRBJ1-2,.,CATLPGDGGYTF,TGTGCCACCCTACCGGGGGATGGGGGCTACACCTTC
.,TRBV6-5,TRBJ2-3,TRBD2,CASSYGGADTQYF,TGTGCCAGCAGTTACGGGGGGGCAGATACGCAGTATTTT
once,TRBV28,TRBJ2-7,.,CASSLRAPYEQYF,TGTGCCAGCAGTTTGCGGGCTCCCTACGAGCAGTACTTC
.,TRBV9,TRBJ2-6,TRBD1,CASSQQGSGANVLTF,TGTGCCAGCAGCCAACAGGGGTCTGGGGCCAACGTCCTGACTTTC
.,TRBV29-1,TRBJ1-1,TRBD1,CSVDGQGAGEAFF,TGCAGCGTTGATGGACAGGGGGCAGGTGAAGCTTTCTTT
.,TRBV4-3,TRBJ2-5,TRBD2,CASSQRTSGGGRDVQYF,TGCGCCAGCAGCCAAAGGACTAGCGGGGGCGGGAGAGATGTCCAGTACTTC
.,TRBV19,TRBJ2-6,TRBD2,CASSIGRAGANVLTF,TGTGCCAGTAGTATCGGGAGGGCTGGGGCCAACGTCCTGACTTTC
.,TRBV5-6,TRBJ2-7,.,CASRYRTGRPHYEQYF,TGTGCCAGCAGATACCGAACAGGGCGGCCCCACTACGAGCAGTACTTC
.,TRBV6-6,TRBJ2-1,TRBD2,CASSGTSGTNEQFF,TGTGCCAGCTCCGGGACTAGCGGGACCAATGAGCAGTTCTTC
.,TRBV29-1,TRBJ2-3,.,CSVESREATDTQYF,TGCAGCGTTGAGTCCAGGGAGGCAACAGATACGCAGTATTTT
.,TRBV4-3,TRBJ2-5,TRBD2,CASSPTGTSRETQYF,TGCGCCAGCAGCCCGACCGGGACTAGCAGGGAGACCCAGTACTTC
.,TRBV5-6,TRBJ2-7,TRBD2,CASSLVSLSGGRDEQYF,TGTGCCAGCAGCTTAGTGAGTCTTAGCGGGGGGCGGGACGAGCAGTACTTC
.,TRBV28,TRBJ1-4,.,CASTPGIEKLFF,TGTGCCAGCACCCCAGGGATTGAAAAACTGTTTTTT
.,TRBV28,TRBJ1-3,.,CASTTNRGLSGNTIYF,TGTGCCAGTACTACCAATCGAGGCCTATCTGGAAACACCATATATTTT
.,TRBV5-1,TRBJ2-2,TRBD2,CASSRTSGETGELFF,TGCGCCAGCAGCCGGACTAGCGGGGAGACCGGGGAGCTGTTTTTT
once,TRBV4-3,TRBJ1-3,.,CASSQEFGGSSGNTIYF,TGCGCCAGCAGCCAAGAGTTTGGGGGCAGCTCTGGAAACACCATATATTTT
few,TRBV14,TRBJ1-6,.,CASSANSPLHF,TGTGCCAGCAGCGCTAATTCACCCCTCCACTTT
.,TRBV30,TRBJ2-2,TRBD2,CAWSGRGRGGAAGELFF,TGTGCCTGGAGTGGCCGGGGGCGCGGGGGGGCAGCCGGGGAGCTGTTTTTT
.,TRBV19,TRBJ2-5,.,CASSIGGKDRETQYF,TGTGCCAGTAGTATAGGTGGGAAAGATCGAGAGACCCAGTACTTC
.,TRBV23-1,TRBJ2-3,.,CASRDAEARGTDTQYF,TGCGCCTCCCGGGATGCCGAGGCGAGGGGTACAGATACGCAGTATTTT
few,TRBV9,TRBJ1-2,.,CASSVSNYGYTF,TGTGCCAGCAGCGTAAGCAACTATGGCTACACCTTC
.,TRBV7-8,TRBJ2-7,.,CASSPTEGRHEQYF,TGTGCCAGCAGCCCGACAGAAGGCAGGCACGAGCAGTACTTC